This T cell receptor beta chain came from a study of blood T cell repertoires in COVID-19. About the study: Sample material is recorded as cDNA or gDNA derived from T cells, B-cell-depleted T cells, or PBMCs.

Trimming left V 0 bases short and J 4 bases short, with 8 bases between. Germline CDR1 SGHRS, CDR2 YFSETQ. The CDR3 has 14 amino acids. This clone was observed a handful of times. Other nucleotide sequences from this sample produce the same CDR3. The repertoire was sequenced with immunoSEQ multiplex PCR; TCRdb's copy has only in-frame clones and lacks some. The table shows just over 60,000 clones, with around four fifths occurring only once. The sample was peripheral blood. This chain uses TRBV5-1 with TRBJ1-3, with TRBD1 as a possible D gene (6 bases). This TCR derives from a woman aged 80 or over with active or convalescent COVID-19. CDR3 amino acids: CASSLDRVGNTIYF. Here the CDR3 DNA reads TGCGCCAGCAGCTTGGACAGGGTAGGAAACACCATATATTTT.